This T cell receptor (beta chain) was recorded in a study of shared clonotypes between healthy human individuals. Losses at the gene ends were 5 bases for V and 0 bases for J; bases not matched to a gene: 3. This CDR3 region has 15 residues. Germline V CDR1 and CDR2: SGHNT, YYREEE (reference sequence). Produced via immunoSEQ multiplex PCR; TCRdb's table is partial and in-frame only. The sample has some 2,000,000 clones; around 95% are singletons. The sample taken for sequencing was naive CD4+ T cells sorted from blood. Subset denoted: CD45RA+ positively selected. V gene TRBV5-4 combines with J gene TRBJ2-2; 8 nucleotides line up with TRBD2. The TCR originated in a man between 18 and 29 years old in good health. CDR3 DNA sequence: TGTGCCAGCAGGCAGGGACTAGCGAACACCGGGGAGCTGTTTTTT. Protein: CASRQGLANTGELFF.